This note documents a single T cell receptor (beta chain) sequence. The CDR3 runs 13 residues. V was cut by 6 bases and J by 4 bases, with 13 bases left in between. Germline assignment: CDR1 SQVTM and CDR2 ANQGSEA. These data are taken from a study of blood T cell repertoires in COVID-19. Study-level background: Acute and convalescent COVID-19 specimens originated in the United States, Italy and Spain. PBMCs, B-cell-depleted T cells, or T cells provided the cDNA or gDNA that made up the material.

Original data processing: How many nucleated cells were present was estimated from reference gene primer amplification. The assay was immunoSEQ multiplex PCR, and TCRdb's table has in-frame clones only and misses some. V, J and clone size derive from that table, while D and trimming were established from the DNA sequence. The table records roughly 39,000 clones, about four fifths of them present only once. Specimen: peripheral blood. The gene calls are TRBV29-1 and TRBJ2-1, with D possibly TRBD2 on 6 matching bases. The TCR sequence derives from a man in his 70s with acute or convalescent COVID-19. This CDR3 is CSVPGEKYNEQFF. The CDR3, as DNA: TGCAGCGTGCCGGGGGAGAAGTACAATGAGCAGTTCTTC.